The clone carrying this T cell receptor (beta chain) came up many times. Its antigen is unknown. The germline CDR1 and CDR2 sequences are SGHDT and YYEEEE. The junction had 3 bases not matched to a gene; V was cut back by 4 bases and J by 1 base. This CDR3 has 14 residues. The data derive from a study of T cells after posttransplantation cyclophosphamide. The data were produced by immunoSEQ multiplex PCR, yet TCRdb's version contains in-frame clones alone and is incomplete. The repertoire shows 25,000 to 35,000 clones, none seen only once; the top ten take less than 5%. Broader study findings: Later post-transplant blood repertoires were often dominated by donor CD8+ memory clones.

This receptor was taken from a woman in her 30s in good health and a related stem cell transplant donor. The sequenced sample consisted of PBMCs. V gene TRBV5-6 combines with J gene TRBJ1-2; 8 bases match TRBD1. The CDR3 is CASSVGQGNYGYTF. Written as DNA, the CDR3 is TGTGCCAGCAGCGTAGGACAGGGTAACTATGGCTACACCTTC.